This TCR beta chain was captured by sequencing in a study of control samples from healthy donors and cancer patients. The table came from immunoSEQ multiplex PCR; TCRdb's copy has only in-frame clones and leaves some out. This sample carries 200,000 or so clones, roughly 94% of them seen once, and the ten largest clones take roughly 1.6%. Specimen: blood. The TCR originated in a man aged 50 or older in good health.

In DNA form, the CDR3 reads TGCGCCAGCAGCGGGACTAGCGCTAGCTCCTACAATGAGCAGTTCTTC. Its translation is CASSGTSASSYNEQFF. V gene TRBV5-1 combines with J gene TRBJ2-1; 10 positions agree with TRBD2. There are 16 residues in the CDR3. V lost 4 bases, J lost 0 bases, and 4 bases stayed unmatched. The germline V gene encodes CDR1 SGHRS and CDR2 YFSETQ. The full variable domain, rest sourced from reference TRBV5-1 and TRBJ2-1, is KAGVTQTPRYLIKTRGQQVTLSCSPISGHRSVSWYQQTPGQGLQFLFEYFSETQRNKGNFPGRFSGRQFSNSRSEMNVSTLELGDSALYLCASSGTSASSYNEQFFGPGTRLTVL.